Below are 29 T cell receptor beta chains sequenced from a single sample in a study of CD4 T cells in relation to SARS-CoV-2 and coronaviruses. These receptors have no identified antigens. Unexposed donor CD4+ T cells date from about 2011-2018, before the COVID-19 pandemic. After ten to eleven days of culture, CD4+ T cells were isolated. Here immunoSEQ multiplex PCR was the method, and the copy in TCRdb shows in-frame clones only, minus some. The sample has 20,000 to 25,000 clones, 66% seen once; the top ten hold approximately 10%. Source material: CD4+ T cells from PBMCs, cultured in vitro. All receptors derive from a human donor in good health.

This clone was found once. An end of the junction differs from the germline gene, which may be a read error. J is TRBJ2-1 and V is TRBV7-7, with 10 bases aligning to TRBD2. The germline CDR1 and CDR2 sequences are SSHAT and FNYEAQ (reference sequence). This CDR3 has 15 residues. The CDR3 region is CASSFGLAANNEQFF. In DNA, the CDR3 is TGTGCTAGCAGCTTTGGACTAGCGGCTAACAATGAGCAGTTCTTC. Together with reference TRBV7-7 and TRBJ2-1, the CDR3 gives the full variable domain: GAGVSQSPRYKVTKRGQDVTLRCDPISSHATLYWYQQALGQGPEFLTYFNYEAQPDKSGLPSDRFSAERPEGSISTLTIQRTEQRDSAMYRCASSFGLAANNEQFFGPGTRLTVL.

This clone was counted a single time. V usage is TRBV2 and J usage is TRBJ2-7; TRBD2 aligns across 10 bases. The CDR3 is 17 residues long. CDR1 is SNHLY and CDR2 is FYNNEI in the germline V gene. V dropped 1 base and J dropped 1; count of bases not matched to a gene: 7. The CDR3 is CASSEDPWTSGSYEQYF. The CDR3 DNA sequence: TGTGCCAGCAGTGAAGACCCCTGGACTAGCGGTTCCTACGAGCAGTACTTC.

V gene TRBV9 combines with J gene TRBJ2-5, with TRBD2 matching over 9 bases. Germline CDR1 and CDR2: SGDLS and YYNGEE. CDR3 length: 16 residues. J was trimmed by 5 bases and V by 2 bases; bases with no gene match: 10. The CDR3 region has the DNA TGTGCCAGCAGCGTGGGCGGGAGGGATGCAGGGGAGACCCAGTACTTC. It is translated as CASSVGGRDAGETQYF.

The V gene is TRBV5-1, the J gene TRBJ1-2; the match to TRBD1 covers 9 bases. CDR3 length: 14 residues. J was trimmed by 3 bases and V by 3 bases; bases with no gene match: 3. The V gene's germline CDR1 is SGHRS and CDR2 YFSETQ. CDR3 sequence (DNA): TGCGCCAGCAGCTATCGGACAGGGGACTATGGCTACACCTTC. It codes for CASSYRTGDYGYTF.

This clone is classed as large. V usage is TRBV5-6 and J usage is TRBJ1-2; TRBD1 is a possible D gene (6 bases). Germline V CDR1 and CDR2: SGHDT, YYEEEE. V shed 9 bases and J shed 0 bases, with 18 bases lying between them. CDR3 size: 15 residues. Here the CDR3 DNA reads TGTGCCACCGCCCAGGGGATGGGTTCTAACTATGGCTACACCTTC. Residues: CATAQGMGSNYGYTF.

V gene TRBV12-5 combines with J gene TRBJ2-3, with 10 bases identical to TRBD2. Germline V gives CDR1 LGHNT, CDR2 FRNRAP. The ends lost 7 bases at V and 0 bases at J; junction bases unmatched: 4. The CDR3 loop spans 15 amino acids. This CDR3 is CASAPTSGSTDTQYF. CDR3 bases: TGTGCTAGTGCCCCGACTAGCGGGAGCACAGATACGCAGTATTTT.

The J gene is TRBJ2-2, the V gene TRBV4-3; D ambiguous. This CDR3 spans 16 amino acids. Trimming took 4 bases from V and 6 from J, leaving 18 bases between them. CDR1 and CDR2 from the germline V gene are LGHNA and YSLEER. The DNA of the CDR3 is TGCGCCAGCAGCCGGAGTTATGCGAGCGCTTCCGGGGAGCTGTTTTTT. Its translation is CASSRSYASASGELFF.

V and J are TRBV7-2 and TRBJ2-3; TRBD2 agrees at 11 bases. Losses at the gene ends were 3 bases for V and 3 bases for J; bases not matched to a gene: 2. Germline CDR1 reads SGHTA; CDR2 reads FQGNSA. This CDR3 spans 15 amino acids. This CDR3 is CASSFSGGATDTQYF. In nucleotides, the CDR3 is TGTGCCAGCAGCTTTAGCGGGGGGGCGACAGATACGCAGTATTTT.

This sequence joins TRBV9 and TRBJ1-2, with D tentatively TRBD1 (5 bases). The CDR3 length is 15 residues. Looked up from germline, CDR1 is SGDLS and CDR2 is YYNGEE. V was pared by 4 bases and J by 8 bases, with 21 bases between. The CDR3 here is CASSPELGEGMGYTF. The CDR3 DNA is TGTGCCAGCAGCCCCGAATTGGGGGAGGGGATGGGCTACACCTTC.

The V gene is TRBV19, the J gene TRBJ2-7, with D tentatively TRBD1 or TRBD2 (5 bases each). The CDR3 sequence is 15 residues long. Looked up from germline, CDR1 is LNHDA and CDR2 is SQIVND (reference sequence). V was clipped by 2 bases and J by 2 bases, with 13 bases between them. Here the CDR3 reads CASSISGTGTYEQYF. The DNA for the CDR3 is TGTGCCAGTAGTATATCCGGGACGGGAACCTACGAGCAGTACTTC.

The V and J genes are TRBV10-2 and TRBJ2-5, with 7 positions matching TRBD2. CDR1 and CDR2 from the germline V gene are WSHSY and SAAADI. Trimming at V came to 5 bases and at J to 3 bases, leaving 0 bases not matched to a gene. CDR3 length: 12 residues. The CDR3 bases are TGCGCCAGCAGTCTAGCGGAAGAGACCCAGTACTTC. Translating gives CASSLAEETQYF.

J is TRBJ1-4 and V is TRBV2; no firm D call. V lost 7 bases, J lost 3 bases, and 15 bases lay in between. Germline V gene data show CDR1 as SNHLY and CDR2 as FYNNEI. This CDR3 comprises 15 residues. The CDR3 reads CASKTELVPNEKLFF. The CDR3 nucleotides read TGTGCCAGCAAAACTGAACTAGTACCTAATGAAAAACTGTTTTTT.

V is TRBV2 and J is TRBJ2-7, with D possibly being TRBD1 (5 bases). The CDR3 length is 12 residues. Per the germline V gene, CDR1 is SNHLY and CDR2 is FYNNEI. The ends were cut back, 7 bases at V and 2 bases at J, with 9 bases in the middle. The CDR3 nucleotides read TGTGCCAGCAAGACAGAAACCTACGAGCAGTACTTC. Protein: CASKTETYEQYF.

The V call is TRBV7-3, the J call TRBJ2-7, with D perhaps TRBD2 (6 bases). CDR3 length: 14 residues. Trimming stripped 1 base from V and 3 bases from J, with 10 bases between. Looked up from germline, CDR1 is SGHTA and CDR2 is FQGTGA. The CDR3, as DNA: TGTGCCAGCAGCTTAAATCGGGGGAGCTACGAGCAGTACTTC. Its translation: CASSLNRGSYEQYF.

Regarding this clone: Germline is not matched at one junction end, which may reflect a read error. In nucleotides, the CDR3 is TGCAGCGCTGAAAAAGGGGGCAACGGGGAGCTGTTTTTT. Translated, it gives CSAEKGGNGELFF. V is TRBV29-1 and J is TRBJ2-2; 7 nucleotides line up with TRBD1. CDR3 length: 13 amino acids. Germline assignment: CDR1 SQVTM and CDR2 ANQGSEA.

The chain recombines TRBV6-6 with TRBJ1-2, with D hard to call. The CDR3 is 12 amino acids. From germline, CDR1 is MNHNY and CDR2 SVGAGI (reference sequence). Trimming stripped 5 bases from V and 5 bases from J, with 9 bases between. CDR3 in DNA: TGTGCCAGCAGTCCGACGGATTATGGCTACACCTTC. Amino acid sequence: CASSPTDYGYTF.

This chain joins TRBV29-1 and TRBJ1-6; 8 bases are shared with TRBD1. CDR1 and CDR2 from the germline V gene are SQVTM and ANQGSEA. V lost 5 bases to trimming and J lost 10 bases; unmatched junction nucleotides: 13. The CDR3 is 15 amino acids. Written as DNA, the CDR3 is TGCAGCGTTTTACTTACCCGGACAGGGATGTCACCCCTCCACTTT. It specifies CSVLLTRTGMSPLHF.

The chain recombines TRBV19 with TRBJ1-4; the match to TRBD1 covers 8 bases. This CDR3 comprises 15 residues. With V trimmed by 4 bases and J by 5 bases, 6 bases remained unmatched. CDR1 and CDR2 (germline): LNHDA, SQIVND (reference sequence). The CDR3 region is CASSTGQGGNEKLFF. Written as DNA, the CDR3 is TGTGCCAGTAGTACCGGACAGGGAGGAAATGAAAAACTGTTTTTT.

This sequence joins TRBV25-1 and TRBJ1-1; 8 bases map to TRBD1. Germline lookup yields CDR1 MGHDK and CDR2 SYGVNS. This CDR3 comprises 13 residues. Trimming took 8 bases from V and 1 from J; bases not matched to a gene: 3. CDR3 DNA: TGTGCCAGCTACGGACAGGGGAACACTGAAGCTTTCTTT. It yields the protein CASYGQGNTEAFF.

The chain carries TRBV12-3 or TRBV12-4 and TRBJ1-1; D remains ambiguous. V lost 6 bases and J lost 3, with 11 bases in between. The CDR3 contains 13 residues. Here the CDR3 reads CASSPSRDTEAFF. CDR3 DNA sequence: TGTGCCAGCAGCCCTAGCCGGGACACTGAAGCTTTCTTT.

The chain employs TRBV4-2 and TRBJ1-3; maybe TRBD1 (5 bases). CDR1 is LGHNA, CDR2 YNFKEQ, per germline. Trimming pared 0 bases from V and 2 bases from J, leaving 8 bases between. This CDR3 has 15 residues. The CDR3, as DNA: TGTGCCAGCAGCCAAGATCGCAGGGCTGGAAACACCATATATTTT. It is translated as CASSQDRRAGNTIYF.

This clone was counted a few times. The chain couples TRBV30 to TRBJ1-3; D may be TRBD1 (6 bases). Per germline, CDR1 GTSNPN and CDR2 SVGIG (reference sequence). CDR3 length: 13 residues. Trimming cost V 5 bases and J 0 bases, with 8 bases left between them. The CDR3 reads CAWDRNSGNTIYF. CDR3 coding DNA: TGTGCCTGGGACAGGAACTCTGGAAACACCATATATTTT.

This clone showed up just a few times. The J gene is TRBJ1-2, the V gene TRBV28; D uncertain. The V gene lost 5 bases and the J gene lost 6 bases, with 7 bases spanning the gap. The CDR3 spans 11 residues. Germline CDR1 and CDR2: MDHEN and SYDVKM. CDR3 nucleotides: TGTGCCAGCAGTCCCAGGCATGGCTACACCTTC. It encodes CASSPRHGYTF.

The count of this clone is one. J is TRBJ2-2 and V is TRBV19; 11 bases align to TRBD2. Germline V gene lookup returns CDR1 LNHDA and CDR2 SQIVND (reference sequence). CDR3 length equals 16 residues. V lost 5 bases, J lost 10 bases, and 12 bases stayed unmatched. CDR3 protein: CASSGGPTSGASELFF. In DNA, the CDR3 is TGTGCCAGTAGTGGGGGCCCGACTAGCGGGGCCTCGGAGCTGTTTTTT.

The chain employs TRBV5-8 and TRBJ2-6; D unresolved. Germline V gene lookup returns CDR1 SGHTS and CDR2 YDEGEE. The germline V and J ends were trimmed by 4 bases and 0 bases, with 11 bases remaining between them. The CDR3 runs to 16 residues. The CDR3 protein is CASSPNVVSGANVLTF. The CDR3 DNA follows: TGTGCCAGCAGCCCGAATGTGGTCTCTGGGGCCAACGTCCTGACTTTC.

The J gene is TRBJ2-5, the V gene TRBV19; 9 bases fit TRBD1. CDR1 LNHDA and CDR2 SQIVND come from the germline V gene (reference sequence). The V gene end was trimmed by 5 bases and the J gene end by 5 bases; junction bases not matched to a gene: 6. This CDR3 has 14 residues. CDR3: CASSADRGGETQYF. CDR3 DNA: TGTGCCAGTAGTGCGGACAGGGGAGGGGAGACCCAGTACTTC.

The rearrangement links TRBV29-1 to TRBJ2-7, with TRBD2 identical over 8 bases. Trimming at V came to 4 bases and at J to 2 bases, leaving 1 base not matched to a gene. The CDR3 covers 12 residues. The germline CDR1 and CDR2 sequences are SQVTM and ANQGSEA. CDR3 in amino acids: CSVAGGAYEQYF. The CDR3 bases are TGCAGCGTTGCGGGGGGGGCCTACGAGCAGTACTTC.

As DNA, the CDR3 is TGTGCCTGGGGCCGCGGGGATCGGTACAATGAGCAGTTCTTC. Encoded protein: CAWGRGDRYNEQFF. This chain links TRBV30 with TRBJ2-1; TRBD2 might be the D (6 bases). The CDR3 is made up of 14 amino acids. Trimming took off 5 bases at V and 4 bases at J, with 15 bases between the two ends. CDR1 GTSNPN and CDR2 SVGIG come from the germline V gene (reference sequence).

This sequence joins TRBV6-5 and TRBJ1-1, with D uncertain. The length of the CDR3 is 14 residues. The germline V gene has CDR1 MNHEY and CDR2 SVGAGI. V dropped 4 bases and J dropped 5 bases, with 14 bases sitting between them. The CDR3 DNA reads as TGTGCCAGCAGTTGGGATAGGGAGGAGACTGAAGCTTTCTTT. It encodes CASSWDREETEAFF.